This is a list of T cell receptor beta chains from one sample in a study of blood T cell repertoires in COVID-19. The method was immunoSEQ multiplex PCR; TCRdb's version includes in-frame clones alone and lacks a portion of them. Of some 110,000 clones in the sample, 70% to 85% are singletons; the top ten hold 7.5%. Sequencing was carried out using peripheral blood. These receptors all come from a man in his 70s with active or convalescent COVID-19. CDR3s include the opening cysteine and the closing phenylalanine or tryptophan. D genes are given only for firm matches. Clone size appears in some rows only: once, few, many, or a class for an expanded clone.

J gene	D gene	V gene	clone size	CDR3 protein	CDR3 DNA
TRBJ2-1	TRBD2	TRBV9	-	CASSAAGLVGNEQFF	TGTGCCAGCAGCGCAGCGGGACTAGTGGGCAATGAGCAGTTCTTC
TRBJ1-5	TRBD1	TRBV5-1	-	CASSLVGGVNQPQHF	TGCGCCAGCAGCTTGGTAGGGGGCGTCAATCAGCCCCAGCATTTT
TRBJ1-1	-	TRBV5-4	-	CASSSLDRNTEAFF	TGTGCCAGCAGCTCCCTCGACAGGAACACTGAAGCTTTCTTT
TRBJ1-5	-	TRBV27	-	CASGLGGSNQPQHF	TGTGCCAGCGGATTAGGGGGAAGCAATCAGCCCCAGCATTTT
TRBJ2-7	TRBD1	TRBV10-3	-	CAIASLDRSSYEQYF	TGTGCCATCGCCTCCCTGGACAGGAGCTCCTACGAGCAGTACTTC
TRBJ2-5	-	TRBV28	-	CASSLPDGTSQETQYF	TGTGCCAGCAGTTTGCCGGACGGGACATCACAAGAGACCCAGTACTTC
TRBJ1-6	-	TRBV11-3	-	CASSPRDKNSPLHF	TGTGCCAGCAGCCCCCGGGACAAGAATTCACCCCTCCACTTT
TRBJ1-1	-	TRBV4-3	few	CASSKGTTLNTEAFF	TGCGCCAGCAGCAAAGGAACAACCTTAAACACTGAAGCTTTCTTT
TRBJ2-5	-	TRBV12-5	-	CASGSSETQYF	TGTGCTAGTGGTTCCTCAGAGACCCAGTACTTC
TRBJ2-2	-	TRBV2	once	CASSPQRKGPGELFF	TGTGCCAGTAGCCCCCAGCGGAAGGGCCCCGGGGAGCTGTTTTTT
TRBJ2-1	TRBD2	TRBV27	-	CASSFGSGRASSEQFF	TGTGCCAGCAGTTTTGGTAGCGGGAGGGCCTCATCTGAGCAGTTCTTC
TRBJ1-5	-	TRBV28	-	CASSFWAWGEKGNQPQHF	TGTGCCAGCAGTTTTTGGGCTTGGGGGGAGAAAGGCAATCAGCCCCAGCATTTT
TRBJ2-7	TRBD1	TRBV3-1/TRBV3-2	-	CASSQAAAGAGGAAYYEQYF	TGTGCCAGCAGCCAAGCCGCGGCCGGGGCAGGGGGCGCCGCTTACTACGAGCAGTACTTC
TRBJ2-7	-	TRBV3-1/TRBV3-2	-	CASSPGPEEQYF	TGTGCCAGCAGCCCTGGGCCCGAGGAGCAGTACTTC
TRBJ1-4	TRBD1	TRBV5-4	-	CASSKGQGGEKLFF	TGTGCCAGCAGCAAGGGACAGGGAGGGGAAAAACTGTTTTTT
TRBJ1-1	-	TRBV27	-	CASSFNRVGNTEAFF	TGTGCCAGCAGTTTCAACAGGGTGGGGAACACTGAAGCTTTCTTT
TRBJ1-1	TRBD1	TRBV5-1	-	CASSSEKGTGPEAFF	TGCGCCAGCAGCTCCGAAAAAGGGACAGGCCCTGAAGCTTTCTTT
TRBJ2-3	-	TRBV5-4	-	CASSLPGFTDTQYF	TGTGCCAGCAGCTTGCCGGGATTCACAGATACGCAGTATTTT
TRBJ2-7	TRBD1	TRBV5-4	-	CASSPAGTGADEQYF	TGTGCCAGCAGCCCAGCCGGGACAGGGGCAGACGAGCAGTACTTC
TRBJ2-1	TRBD1	TRBV6-5	-	CASTRDRGYNEQFF	TGTGCCAGCACCCGGGACAGGGGGTACAATGAGCAGTTCTTC
TRBJ1-2	-	TRBV7-2	-	CASSPREPAYGYTF	TGTGCCAGCAGCCCGAGGGAGCCCGCCTATGGCTACACCTTC
TRBJ1-2	TRBD1	TRBV30	-	CAWQDRGNYGYTF	TGTGCCTGGCAGGACAGGGGAAACTATGGCTACACCTTC
TRBJ1-1	TRBD1	TRBV6-6	-	CASSTRDRWTEAFF	TGTGCCAGCAGTACCCGGGACAGGTGGACTGAAGCTTTCTTT
TRBJ1-5	-	TRBV6-2/TRBV6-3	-	CASSSAQISNQPQHF	TGTGCCAGCAGTTCAGCACAGATTAGCAATCAGCCCCAGCATTTT
TRBJ1-4	TRBD1	TRBV5-1	-	CASSPGQGVVEKLFF	TGCGCCAGCAGCCCGGGACAGGGGGTTGTTGAAAAACTGTTTTTT
TRBJ2-7	TRBD2	TRBV6-6	few	CASSRQGTSGPYEQYF	TGTGCCAGCAGTCGACAGGGGACTAGCGGGCCCTACGAGCAGTACTTC
TRBJ2-7	-	TRBV7-9	-	CASSLHRIRLGYEQYF	TGTGCCAGCAGCCTCCATCGGATCCGACTCGGCTACGAGCAGTACTTC